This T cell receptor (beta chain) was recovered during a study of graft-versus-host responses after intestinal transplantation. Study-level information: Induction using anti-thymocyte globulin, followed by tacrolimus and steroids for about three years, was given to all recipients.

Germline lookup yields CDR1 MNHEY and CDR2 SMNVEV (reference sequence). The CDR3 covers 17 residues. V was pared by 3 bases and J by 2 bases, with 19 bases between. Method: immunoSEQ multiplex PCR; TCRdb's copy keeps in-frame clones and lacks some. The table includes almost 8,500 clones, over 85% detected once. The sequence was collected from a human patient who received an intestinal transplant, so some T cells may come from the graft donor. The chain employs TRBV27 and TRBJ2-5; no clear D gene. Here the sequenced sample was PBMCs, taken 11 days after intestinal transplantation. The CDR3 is CASSLSYEYVLQETQYF. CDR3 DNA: TGTGCCAGCAGTTTGTCCTATGAGTACGTCTTACAAGAGACCCAGTACTTC.